The next 9 T cell receptor beta chains were all read from a single sample in a study of T cells after posttransplantation cyclophosphamide listed by TCRdb under 2016. The library was made by the immunoSEQ multiplex PCR assay. The clones in this table, taken by TCRdb from immuneACCESS, are in-frame only. Not every clone is retained; where verified, under half of the shortfall comes from an unresolved V gene, and the cause of the rest is unknown. The sample contains tens of thousands of clones, 86% of them found a single time. Less than 3.5% of the sample belongs to the ten largest clones. The source material was PBMCs. Receptor source: a man aged 25 to 40 with a blood cancer, CMV-positive, and with a related stem cell donor.

This chain connects TRBV6-6 to TRBJ2-7; the D gene is possibly TRBD1 (7 bases). CDR3 length: 14 amino acids. V lost 5 bases to trimming and J lost 5 bases, with 16 bases between them. Germline V gene data show CDR1 as MNHNY and CDR2 as SVGAGI (reference sequence). CDR3 loop: CASSLRGRFDEQYF. The CDR3 region has the DNA TGTGCCAGCAGTCTCAGGGGGAGGTTCGACGAGCAGTACTTC.

This chain links TRBV11-2 with TRBJ2-7; no definite D call. Germline V lookup: CDR1 SGHAT, CDR2 FQNNGV. Trimming removed 1 base at V and 2 bases at J, with 3 bases between. The CDR3 is 12 residues long. For the CDR3, the DNA is TGTGCCAGCAGCTTAGGTACCTACGAGCAGTACTTC. Its translation is CASSLGTYEQYF.

The V gene is TRBV7-3, the J gene TRBJ2-3; TRBD1 agrees at 8 bases. This CDR3 comprises 16 residues. With 1 base clipped from V and 3 bases from J, the junction kept 6 bases outside the gene matches. Germline V gives CDR1 SGHTA, CDR2 FQGTGA. CDR3 DNA: TGTGCCAGCAGCTTAAGGGGAACAGGGGGGACAGATACGCAGTATTTT. It is translated as CASSLRGTGGTDTQYF.

The rearrangement joins TRBV11-2 to TRBJ1-3; D unresolved. V dropped 1 base and J dropped 8 bases, with 18 bases sitting between them. CDR1 and CDR2 from the germline V gene are SGHAT and FQNNGV. The CDR3 is made up of 16 amino acids. CDR3 region: CASSLGRQFLRDTIYF. In DNA, the CDR3 is TGTGCCAGCAGCTTAGGTAGACAATTCCTGCGGGACACCATATATTTT.

The genes are TRBV18 and TRBJ1-5, with D possibly matching TRBD1 (6 bases). CDR1 KGHSH and CDR2 LQKENI come from the germline V gene. The CDR3 has 14 residues. V lost 3 bases and J 7 bases, leaving 13 bases between the germline ends. The CDR3 is CASSPGDTGQPQHF. CDR3 sequence (DNA): TGTGCCAGCTCACCGGGGGACACAGGCCAGCCCCAGCATTTT.

This clone appeared once. The genes are TRBV6-5 and TRBJ2-1; maybe TRBD1 (6 bases). Per germline, CDR1 MNHEY and CDR2 SVGAGI. Trimming removed 0 bases from V and 2 bases from J, with 11 bases in between. This CDR3 has 16 amino acids. CDR3 sequence (DNA): TGTGCCAGCAGTTACTCTAGTACAGGGACCTACAATGAGCAGTTCTTC. Amino acid sequence: CASSYSSTGTYNEQFF.

This chain links TRBV2 with TRBJ1-4; D is possibly TRBD1 (5 bases). This CDR3 comprises 15 residues. The V end lost 4 bases, the J end lost 0 bases, and 9 bases lay between the germline ends. From germline, CDR1 is SNHLY and CDR2 FYNNEI. CDR3 in DNA: TGTGCCAGCAGTGGACAGTTCGCAACTAATGAAAAACTGTTTTTT. Amino acids: CASSGQFATNEKLFF.

Concerning this clone: One junction end disagrees with the germline gene, perhaps due to a read error. CDR3 residues: CASSPRPGTSKDTQYF. In DNA form, the CDR3 reads TGTGCCAGCAGCCCCCGCCCCGGGACTAGCAAAGATACGCAGTATTTT. The chain recombines TRBV9 with TRBJ2-3; 9 nucleotides align to TRBD2. The length of the CDR3 is 16 residues. Germline V gives CDR1 SGDLS, CDR2 YYNGEE.

J is TRBJ2-3 and V is TRBV1; the tabulated D call, TRBD2, remains unverified against the DNA. TRBV1 is deemed a pseudogene. The CDR3 has 18 amino acids. The CDR3 DNA follows: TGCACCAGCAGCCAAGAGGGGGATAGCGGGAGCCTGACAGATACGCAGTATTTT. It is translated as CTSSQEGDSGSLTDTQYF.